This T cell receptor beta chain comes out of a study of blood T cell repertoires in COVID-19. For the study at large: Donors in the United States, Italy and Spain gave samples during acute or convalescent COVID-19. PBMCs, B-cell-depleted T cells, or T cells were the source of the cDNA or gDNA that made up the material.

Under the authors' procedure: Reference gene primers were amplified, and this amplification served to estimate nucleated cell counts. Libraries were prepared by immunoSEQ multiplex PCR; TCRdb keeps only in-frame clonotypes and omits some of them. V, J and clone size derive from that table, while D and trimming were established from the DNA sequence. The repertoire holds approximately 110,000 clones, around 84% seen once, with approximately 1.5% in the top ten. V dropped 6 bases and J dropped 1; count of bases not matched to a gene: 8. This CDR3 is built from 15 residues. From germline, CDR1 is SGHTA and CDR2 FQGNSA.

The sequence came from a man between 35 and 55 years old with acute or convalescent COVID-19. What was sequenced was peripheral blood. V gene TRBV7-2 combines with J gene TRBJ2-7, with 8 bases matching TRBD1. The CDR3 loop is CASSPDRGPSYEQYF. CDR3 nucleotide sequence: TGTGCCAGCAGTCCCGACAGGGGACCTTCCTACGAGCAGTACTTC.